These 19 T cell receptor beta chains share one sample of origin, sequenced in a study of blood T cell repertoires in COVID-19 (dated by TCRdb to the early 2020s). Library preparation used the immunoSEQ multiplex PCR assay. The source is immuneACCESS, and TCRdb retained only in-frame sequences with V and J called. Part of the clones is not carried over; for the studies checked, unresolved V genes explain less than half of this, and the remainder is unexplained. Recorded for this sample are 100,000 to 150,000 clones; around nine tenths of them occurred a single time. The top ten clonotypes cover about 2.1% of the sample. Input material: peripheral blood. The receptor set was obtained from a woman aged 45 to 65 with acute or convalescent COVID-19.

The V call is TRBV2, the J call TRBJ1-2, with D uncertain. This CDR3 has 15 amino acids. Trimming shortened V by 7 bases and J by 4 bases, and 19 bases separated the two germline ends. Per germline, CDR1 SNHLY and CDR2 FYNNEI. The CDR3 region has the DNA TGTGCCAGCACTCCAGACACCGCCATACCCTATGGCTACACCTTC. Amino acid sequence: CASTPDTAIPYGYTF.

This chain connects TRBV9 to TRBJ2-3; D might be TRBD2 (7 bases). Germline loops: CDR1 SGDLS, CDR2 YYNGEE. This CDR3 comprises 17 residues. Trimming pared 3 bases from V and 1 base from J, leaving 18 bases between. The CDR3 DNA reads as TGTGCCAGCAGCGGTTGGGAGGGGGAACCCGGCACAGATACGCAGTATTTT. Amino acids: CASSGWEGEPGTDTQYF.

The genes are TRBV21-1 and TRBJ2-5; the tabulated D call, TRBD2, remains unverified against the DNA. TRBV21-1 corresponds to a pseudogene. The CDR3 sequence is 17 residues long. CDR3 sequence reads: CASSIKLAGGPGETQYF. The CDR3 DNA follows: TGTGCCAGCAGCATCAAACTAGCGGGGGGGCCCGGGGAGACCCAGTACTTC.

This clone appeared a single time. The gene calls are TRBV5-5 and TRBJ1-3; maybe TRBD1 (6 bases). This CDR3 is 15 amino acids long. Per the germline V gene, CDR1 is SGHKS and CDR2 is YYEKEE (reference sequence). Trimming took off 3 bases at V and 3 bases at J, with 13 bases between the two ends. Here the CDR3 reads CASSSYRDGGNTIYF. CDR3 sequence (DNA): TGTGCCAGCAGCTCCTACAGGGATGGTGGAAACACCATATATTTT.

V is TRBV18 and J is TRBJ2-1; 10 bases are shared with TRBD2. V shed 0 bases and J 10 bases; nucleotides not matched to a gene: 6. Germline CDR1 KGHSH, CDR2 LQKENI. The CDR3 has 15 amino acids. The CDR3 DNA reads as TGTGCCAGCTCACCACCTTTAGCGGGGGGCCCCGAGCAGTTCTTC. Amino acids: CASSPPLAGGPEQFF.

This chain connects TRBV6-2 or TRBV6-3 to TRBJ2-6; 7 bases agree with TRBD2. J was trimmed by 2 bases and V by 5 bases; bases with no gene match: 15. CDR1 and CDR2 from the germline V gene are MNHEY and SVGEGT. The CDR3 sequence is 19 residues long. DNA for the CDR3: TGTGCCAGCAGTACCCATCGACTAGCCACTTTTACTGGGGCCAACGTCCTGACTTTC. This codes for CASSTHRLATFTGANVLTF.

This clone was found once. The V gene is TRBV6-6, the J gene TRBJ1-5; TRBD1 matches at 9 bases. This CDR3 comprises 17 residues. Germline V gene lookup returns CDR1 MNHNY and CDR2 SVGAGI (reference sequence). V gave up 5 bases and J gave up 4 bases; unmatched junction bases: 12. The DNA for the CDR3 is TGTGCCAGCAGTCCCCCGGGACAGGGCGGGTTGAATCAGCCCCAGCATTTT. Translated, it gives CASSPPGQGGLNQPQHF.

This rearrangement joins TRBV7-9 to TRBJ1-3, with 8 nucleotides matching TRBD1. This CDR3 spans 17 amino acids. V lost 1 base to trimming and J lost 0 bases; unmatched junction nucleotides: 5. CDR1 and CDR2 from the germline V gene are SEHNR and FQNEAQ (reference sequence). Here the CDR3 reads CASSLEAGGNSGNTIYF. CDR3 bases: TGTGCCAGCAGCTTAGAGGCAGGGGGCAACTCTGGAAACACCATATATTTT.

The genes are TRBV21-1 and TRBJ1-1; the table gives TRBD1 as D, unverified against the DNA. TRBV21-1 has pseudogene status. The CDR3 has 18 amino acids. The CDR3 DNA reads TGTGCCAGCAGCAGAAAGGGGATTACAGGGAGTTATCACAGTGAAGCTTTCTTT. This encodes CASSRKGITGSYHSEAFF.

This chain links TRBV6-5 with TRBJ2-5; D is unclear. This CDR3 region has 15 residues. CDR1 is MNHEY and CDR2 is SVGAGI in the germline V gene. V was cut by 6 bases and J by 1 base, with 15 bases left in between. Here the CDR3 DNA reads TGTGCCAGCAGGGGCGCGAGAGTTGGCCAAGAGACCCAGTACTTC. It yields the protein CASRGARVGQETQYF.

The V call is TRBV6-1, the J call TRBJ1-3; D not resolved. This CDR3 has 14 residues. V was clipped by 2 bases and J by 0 bases, with 5 bases between them. Germline CDR1 reads MNHNS; CDR2 reads SASEGT. The CDR3 DNA follows: TGTGCCAGCAGTGAACCCAGCTCTGGAAACACCATATATTTT. This translates into CASSEPSSGNTIYF.

For this clone: The junction and the germline gene differ at one end; a read error may be behind it. The chain links TRBV27 to TRBJ2-2; possible D gene TRBD2, 6 bases. The germline V gene encodes CDR1 MNHEY and CDR2 SMNVEV (reference sequence). The length of the CDR3 is 13 residues. The CDR3 DNA reads as TGTGCCAGCAGTTTATCTCCGGGGCGGGGAGCTGTTTTT. It codes for CASSLSPGRGAVF.

J is TRBJ1-6 and V is TRBV19; 8 nucleotides align to TRBD1. CDR1 is LNHDA and CDR2 is SQIVND in the germline V gene (reference sequence). V shed 8 bases and J 9 bases; nucleotides not matched to a gene: 9. The CDR3 sequence is 14 residues long. The CDR3 nucleotides are TGTGCCAGTCAACGACAGGGGATGGGTTCACCCCTCCACTTT. It is translated as CASQRQGMGSPLHF.

V is TRBV3-1 (or the pseudogene TRBV3-2) and J is TRBJ2-5, with a weak D call TRBD1 (7 bases). Germline V gene lookup returns CDR1 LGHDT and CDR2 YNNKEL (reference sequence). CDR3 length equals 13 residues. V lost 3 bases and J 5 bases, leaving 10 bases between the germline ends. The CDR3 DNA reads as TGTGCCAGCAGCCACCAGGGGGGTGAGACCCAGTACTTC. Translating it yields CASSHQGGETQYF.

The gene calls are TRBV5-5 and TRBJ1-5; 8 bases align to TRBD1. With V trimmed by 4 bases and J by 6 bases, 12 bases remained unmatched. The CDR3 runs to 16 residues. CDR1 and CDR2 (germline): SGHKS, YYEKEE (reference sequence). The CDR3 protein is CASSPGTGSPSQPQHF. As DNA, the CDR3 is TGTGCCAGCAGCCCGGGGACAGGCTCACCCAGTCAGCCCCAGCATTTT.

V and J are TRBV4-1 and TRBJ1-5, with 11 positions matching TRBD1. Germline V CDR1 and CDR2: MGHRA, YSYEKL. J lost 6 bases, V lost 6 bases, and 7 bases had no gene match. The CDR3 runs 15 residues. CDR3 bases: TGCGCCAGCAGTTCCGGGACAGGGGGTTCTCAGCCCCAGCATTTT. Translation gives CASSSGTGGSQPQHF.

The CDR3 here is CASRGQGVTDTQYF. CDR3 sequence (DNA): TGCGCCAGCCGAGGGCAGGGGGTCACAGATACGCAGTATTTT. V and J are TRBV5-1 and TRBJ2-3; 7 nucleotides match TRBD1. Germline CDR1 is SGHRS and CDR2 is YFSETQ. V lost 7 bases to trimming and J lost 2 bases; unmatched junction nucleotides: 7. The CDR3 contains 14 residues.

In this sample, this clone turned up a few times. The rearrangement uses TRBV7-3 and TRBJ1-6, with D perhaps matching TRBD1 (5 bases). The CDR3 consists of 15 residues. V was shortened by 1 base and J by 3 bases, with 7 bases between the two germline ends. The germline V gene has CDR1 SGHTA and CDR2 FQGTGA. The CDR3 DNA sequence: TGTGCCAGCAGCTTAATGGGGCACTATAATTCACCCCTCCACTTT. Translating gives CASSLMGHYNSPLHF.

This clone appeared once. The J gene is TRBJ1-4, the V gene TRBV6-5, with 8 positions matching TRBD1. V trimming: 6 bases; J trimming: 2 bases; junction bases outside the gene matches: 5. The length of the CDR3 is 15 residues. CDR1 is MNHEY and CDR2 is SVGAGI in the germline V gene. CDR3 DNA sequence: TGTGCCAGCAGGATTCAGGGGGCCACTAATGAAAAACTGTTTTTT. It encodes CASRIQGATNEKLFF.